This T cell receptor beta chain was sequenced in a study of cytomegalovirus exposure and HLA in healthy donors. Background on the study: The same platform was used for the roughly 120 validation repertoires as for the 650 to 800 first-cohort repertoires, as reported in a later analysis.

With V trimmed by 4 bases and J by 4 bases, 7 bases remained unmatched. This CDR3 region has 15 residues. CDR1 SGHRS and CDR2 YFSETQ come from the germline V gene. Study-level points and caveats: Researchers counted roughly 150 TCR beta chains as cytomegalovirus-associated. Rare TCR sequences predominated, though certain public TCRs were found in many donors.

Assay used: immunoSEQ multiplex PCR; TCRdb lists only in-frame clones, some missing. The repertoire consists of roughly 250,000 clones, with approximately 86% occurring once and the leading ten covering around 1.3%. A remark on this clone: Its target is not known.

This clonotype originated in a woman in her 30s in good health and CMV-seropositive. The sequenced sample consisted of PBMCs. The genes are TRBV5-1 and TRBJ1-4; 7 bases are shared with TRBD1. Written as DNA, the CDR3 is TGCGCCAGCAGCCGAGGGACAGCAGATAATGAAAAACTGTTTTTT. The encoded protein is CASSRGTADNEKLFF.